Included here is one T cell receptor beta chain sequence, with context. This record belongs to a study of CD8+ T cells in alopecia areata. Whole-study context: Tofacitinib ran 6 to 18 months, followed by 6 months off drug.

The authors extracted RNA and reverse transcribed it into cDNA as the sequencing template. TCRdb keeps only in-frame clones here, not all; method: immunoSEQ multiplex PCR. The sample includes about 150,000 clones, about 89% of them seen just once. The germline V and J ends were trimmed by 2 bases and 0 bases, with 6 bases remaining between them. There are 14 residues in the CDR3. Germline V lookup: CDR1 LNHNV, CDR2 YYDKDF (reference sequence). Individuals with alopecia areata gave both lesional scalp punch biopsies and peripheral blood for collection. This sequence originates from a human donor with alopecia areata. Sequencing used CD8+ T cells sorted from blood, obtained at week 0. The chain uses TRBV15 and TRBJ2-3, with a possible D match to TRBD2 (5 bases). As DNA, the CDR3 is TGTGCCACCAGCAGAAGCGGAAGCACAGATACGCAGTATTTT. Translation gives CATSRSGSTDTQYF.